Below, 21 T cell receptor beta chains from the same sample are listed, as sequenced in a study of neurological immune-mediated disorders. TCRdb redid the calling of the 5' RACE reads with MiXCR, one entry per CDR3 protein. Here the sample spans approximately 80,000 distinct CDR3 sequences, over 4.5% being singletons. The time point denotes: longitudinal time-point 2. The sequencing input was PBMCs. These receptors all come from a woman between 55 and 75 years old with multiple sclerosis.

This clonotype was observed many times. The chain recombines TRBV5-1 with TRBJ1-2; 7 positions match TRBD1. The J segment lost 4 bases and the V segment lost 4 bases, leaving 4 bases of the junction unmatched. The CDR3 spans 13 residues. Germline V CDR1 and CDR2: SGHRS, YFSETQ. The CDR3 sequence: CASSRWTGYGYTF. The CDR3 DNA reads as TGCGCCAGCAGCCGATGGACAGGCTATGGCTACACCTTC. The whole variable domain, filled in from reference TRBV5-1 and TRBJ1-2, reads KAGVTQTPRYLIKTRGQQVTLSCSPISGHRSVSWYQQTPGQGLQFLFEYFSETQRNKGNFPGRFSGRQFSNSRSEMNVSTLELGDSALYLCASSRWTGYGYTFGSGTRLTVV.

This clonotype was detected many times. CDR3: CAIRPSGGGYGYTF. CDR3 nucleotides: TGTGCCATCAGGCCCTCGGGGGGCGGCTATGGCTACACCTTC. The chain combines TRBV10-3 with TRBJ1-2, with a weak D call TRBD1 (6 bases). Germline V gene data show CDR1 as ENHRY and CDR2 as SYGVKD. CDR3 length equals 14 residues. Trimming removed 6 bases from V and 4 bases from J, with 15 bases in between.

Ten or more counts support this clonotype. The chain couples TRBV5-1 to TRBJ1-2; no clear D. The CDR3 consists of 13 residues. Germline V gene sequence: CDR1 SGHRS, CDR2 YFSETQ. The V end lost 0 bases, the J end lost 8 bases, and 11 bases lay between the germline ends. The CDR3 coding sequence is TGCGCCAGCAGCTTGGACCCCCTTGCGGGCTACACCTTC. Its translation: CASSLDPLAGYTF.

A few counts support this clonotype. The CDR3: CASSWENSNYGYTF. The CDR3 DNA reads TGCGCCAGCAGCTGGGAAAACAGTAACTATGGCTACACCTTC. V usage is TRBV5-1 and J usage is TRBJ1-2; the D is unclear. Germline V gene sequence: CDR1 SGHRS, CDR2 YFSETQ. This CDR3 spans 14 amino acids. The germline V and J ends were trimmed by 3 bases and 1 base, with 10 bases remaining between them.

This clonotype is labeled as medium-sized. The CDR3 DNA is TGCAGCGACACAGGGGGCAAAAACTATGGCTACACCTTC. Amino acids: CSDTGGKNYGYTF. The rearrangement uses TRBV29-1 and TRBJ1-2; 9 positions match TRBD1. Germline V CDR1 and CDR2: SQVTM, ANQGSEA. CDR3 size: 13 residues. V was clipped by 7 bases and J by 2 bases; unmatched bases: 5.

This clonotype was recorded many times. V usage is TRBV5-1 and J usage is TRBJ2-7; D is unresolved. V lost 4 bases, J lost 5 bases, and 10 bases lay in between. The CDR3 has 12 amino acids. Per germline, CDR1 SGHRS and CDR2 YFSETQ. CDR3 coding DNA: TGCGCCAGCAGCCGTTCTCTGGACGAGCAGTACTTC. It translates to CASSRSLDEQYF.

The chain joins TRBV7-9 to TRBJ1-4; D remains unclear. Trimming pared 3 bases from V and 8 bases from J, leaving 10 bases between. The CDR3 is made up of 13 amino acids. Germline CDR1 reads SEHNR; CDR2 reads FQNEAQ (reference sequence). CDR3 in amino acids: CASSFSLTEKLFF. CDR3 nucleotides: TGTGCCAGCAGCTTTTCTTTAACCGAAAAACTGTTTTTT.

Many counts were recorded for this clonotype. This chain uses TRBV6-5 with TRBJ2-5; 10 bases match TRBD2. The CDR3 has 16 residues. Trimming took 0 bases from V and 6 from J; bases not matched to a gene: 7. Germline loops: CDR1 MNHEY, CDR2 SVGAGI. CDR3 sequence: CASSYSPSGGLKTQYF. The CDR3 nucleotides are TGTGCCAGCAGTTACTCTCCTAGCGGGGGCCTAAAGACCCAGTACTTC.

This clonotype was seen at least ten times. J is TRBJ2-7 and V is TRBV6-5, with TRBD2 identical over 8 bases. This CDR3 comprises 14 residues. V lost 6 bases to trimming and J lost 5 bases; unmatched junction nucleotides: 9. The germline CDR1 and CDR2 sequences are MNHEY and SVGAGI. CDR3 nucleotide sequence: TGTGCCAGCAGCATACGGGGGGGGGACCACGAGCAGTACTTC. It is translated as CASSIRGGDHEQYF.

This clonotype showed up many times. The chain recombines TRBV5-1 with TRBJ1-6, with 9 bases identical to TRBD1. The J segment lost 7 bases and the V segment lost 5 bases, leaving 10 bases of the junction unmatched. The CDR3 loop spans 16 amino acids. The germline V gene has CDR1 SGHRS and CDR2 YFSETQ. In DNA, the CDR3 is TGCGCCAGCAGTACGGTATCCGGGACAGGGAATTCACCCCTCCACTTT. It yields the protein CASSTVSGTGNSPLHF. Filled out from reference TRBV5-1 and TRBJ1-6, the complete variable domain reads KAGVTQTPRYLIKTRGQQVTLSCSPISGHRSVSWYQQTPGQGLQFLFEYFSETQRNKGNFPGRFSGRQFSNSRSEMNVSTLELGDSALYLCASSTVSGTGNSPLHFGNGTRLTVT.

This clonotype was detected many times. The rearrangement joins TRBV5-5 to TRBJ2-5; 9 bases match TRBD1. Germline loops: CDR1 SGHKS, CDR2 YYEKEE (reference sequence). With V trimmed by 8 bases and J by 4 bases, 6 bases remained unmatched. This CDR3 is built from 13 residues. The CDR3: CASLQGARETQYF. CDR3 nucleotides: TGTGCCAGTTTACAGGGGGCCAGAGAGACCCAGTACTTC.

This clonotype was seen many times. V usage is TRBV5-6 and J usage is TRBJ1-2, with unresolved D. The germline CDR1 and CDR2 sequences are SGHDT and YYEEEE. Trimming took off 0 bases at V and 4 bases at J, with 10 bases between the two ends. The CDR3 is 14 amino acids. The CDR3 is CASSLEGFSYGYTF. The CDR3 DNA follows: TGTGCCAGCAGCTTGGAAGGGTTCTCCTATGGCTACACCTTC.

This clonotype was detected ten times or more. The CDR3 does not end in the conserved phenylalanine or tryptophan, so this is likely a read error. This chain uses TRBV7-8 with TRBJ1-1, with D maybe TRBD1 (6 bases). Trimming removed 6 bases at V and 0 bases at J, with 20 bases between. Per the germline V gene, CDR1 is SGHVS and CDR2 is FQNEAQ. The CDR3 consists of 17 residues. CDR3 bases: TGTGCCAGCAGGCGAGCGGGGGCCGGGGGAATGAACACTGAAGCTTTCCTT. Protein sequence: CASRRAGAGGMNTEAFL.

The genes are TRBV10-3 and TRBJ2-5, with TRBD1 matching 9 bases. The V gene's germline CDR1 is ENHRY and CDR2 SYGVKD. This CDR3 has 13 residues. J lost 5 bases, V lost 6 bases, and 4 bases had no gene match. The CDR3 coding sequence is TGTGCCATCAGCGGACAGGGGCGGGAGACCCAGTACTTC. Protein: CAISGQGRETQYF.

This clonotype was seen many times. The rearrangement uses TRBV7-8 and TRBJ2-5, with 10 bases identical to TRBD2. CDR1 is SGHVS and CDR2 is FQNEAQ in the germline V gene. V lost 5 bases and J lost 2; bases outside the gene matches: 11. This CDR3 is 17 amino acids long. The CDR3 here is CASSPIGGLAIQETQYF. CDR3 nucleotides: TGTGCCAGCAGCCCCATTGGGGGACTAGCGATTCAAGAGACCCAGTACTTC.

This clonotype was counted ten times or more. The rearrangement joins TRBV6-5 to TRBJ2-7; 7 nucleotides line up with TRBD1. Losses at the gene ends were 6 bases for V and 3 bases for J; bases not matched to a gene: 11. The CDR3 loop spans 15 amino acids. Looked up from germline, CDR1 is MNHEY and CDR2 is SVGAGI. In DNA, the CDR3 is TGTGCCAGCAGACCACAGGGGTATCTGATCTACGAGCAGTACTTC. It codes for CASRPQGYLIYEQYF.

This clonotype appeared many times. The V gene is TRBV5-1, the J gene TRBJ2-1, with unresolved D. Between the trimmed V and J ends, which lost 0 bases and 7 bases, there was a span of 5 bases. CDR1 and CDR2 from the germline V gene are SGHRS and YFSETQ. The CDR3 covers 12 residues. The CDR3 coding sequence is TGCGCCAGCAGCTTGGGTGGGAATGAGCAGTTCTTC. It translates to CASSLGGNEQFF.

In this sample, this clonotype turned up many times. The V gene is TRBV20-1, the J gene TRBJ1-4; possibly TRBD1 for D (5 bases). CDR3 length: 13 residues. Germline CDR1 reads DFQATT; CDR2 reads SNEGSKA (reference sequence). Written as DNA, the CDR3 is TGCAGCCTGGGTACAGGCTTAAATGAAAAACTGTTTTTT. This encodes CSLGTGLNEKLFF.

In its sample, this clonotype was seen many times. V and J are TRBV6-5 and TRBJ1-2, with a weak D call TRBD1 (5 bases). Per the germline V gene, CDR1 is MNHEY and CDR2 is SVGAGI. V was shortened by 7 bases and J by 4 bases, with 16 bases between the two germline ends. The CDR3 sequence is 14 residues long. The DNA of the CDR3 is TGTGCCAGCAACTCAGGGTTTCGTGGCTATGGCTACACCTTC. Amino acid sequence: CASNSGFRGYGYTF.

In this sample, this clonotype turned up many times. The V and J genes are TRBV5-6 and TRBJ1-1, with TRBD1 as a possible D gene (6 bases). This CDR3 region has 16 residues. The germline gives CDR1 SGHDT, CDR2 YYEEEE. V was shortened by 4 bases and J by 4 bases, with 20 bases between the two germline ends. In DNA, the CDR3 is TGTGCCAGCAGCCACGCGCCGCCAGGGGTGAGCACTGAAGCTTTCTTT. Protein: CASSHAPPGVSTEAFF.

This CDR3 reads CASRGPGGTRRADTQYF. The CDR3 bases are TGTGCCAGCAGGGGACCCGGCGGGACACGGCGGGCAGATACGCAGTATTTT. The V gene is TRBV6-5, the J gene TRBJ2-3, with D tentatively TRBD1 or TRBD2 (6 bases each). V lost 6 bases, J lost 4 bases, and 23 bases lay in between. The CDR3 spans 17 residues. Per germline, CDR1 MNHEY and CDR2 SVGAGI.